Below, one TCR beta chain is given with its context. Its antigen is still unknown. This record belongs to a study of T cell responses to AZD1222 COVID-19 vaccine. Study results and limitations: White British ancestry dominated among donors, who included more females, and clonal diversity was possibly underestimated. Among AZD1222 vaccinees, only five to seven were seropositive at baseline. Per reports, nearly half of all spike-specific TCRs target regions that are unmutated in variants. Samples come after the peak T cell response, not at day 14.

Clones were sequenced by immunoSEQ multiplex PCR, and TCRdb holds only the in-frame ones, with some missing. The sample consists of approximately 150,000 clones, just under 90% of them appearing once. The CDR3 consists of 13 residues. Germline CDR1 is SNHLY and CDR2 is FYNNEI. The V and J ends lost 6 bases and 3 bases respectively, with 9 bases between them. Sequencing used peripheral blood, obtained 28 days after the second dose of the MenACWY control vaccine. The rearrangement uses TRBV2 and TRBJ2-1; D uncertain. The TCR originated in an adult who received the MenACWY meningococcal vaccine as a control. CDR3 coding DNA: TGTGCCAGCAGCTCCGACGGCTACAATGAGCAGTTCTTC. Translating gives CASSSDGYNEQFF. The full variable domain, in which reference TRBV2 and TRBJ2-1 provide the parts outside the CDR3, is EPEVTQTPSHQVTQMGQEVILRCVPISNHLYFYWYRQILGQKVEFLVSFYNNEISEKSEIFDDQFSVERPDGSNFTLKIRSTKLEDSAMYFCASSSDGYNEQFFGPGTRLTVL.